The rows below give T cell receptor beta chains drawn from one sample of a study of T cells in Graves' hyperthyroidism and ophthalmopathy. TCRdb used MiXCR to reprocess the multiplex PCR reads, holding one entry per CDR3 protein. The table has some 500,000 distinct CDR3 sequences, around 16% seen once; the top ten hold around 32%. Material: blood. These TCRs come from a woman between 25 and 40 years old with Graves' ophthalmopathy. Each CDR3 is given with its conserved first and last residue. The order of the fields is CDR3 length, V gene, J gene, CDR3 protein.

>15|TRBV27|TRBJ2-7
CASSSLAGDPYEQYF
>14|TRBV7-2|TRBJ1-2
CASSHRQGDYGYTF
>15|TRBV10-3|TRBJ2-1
CAISIGEAGGHEQFF
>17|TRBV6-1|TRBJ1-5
CASRPNHSPGTGTPQHF
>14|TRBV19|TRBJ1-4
CASSNSGSPEKLFF
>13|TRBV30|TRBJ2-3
CAWSVQGSDTQYF
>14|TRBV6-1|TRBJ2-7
CASSRGRPSYEQYF
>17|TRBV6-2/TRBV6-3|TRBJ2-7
CASRRTGLAAYSYEQYF
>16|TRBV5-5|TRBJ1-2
CASSAHGFDSNYGYTF
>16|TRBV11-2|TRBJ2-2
CASSLSGDLSGGELFF
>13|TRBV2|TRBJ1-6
CASTWTENSPLHF
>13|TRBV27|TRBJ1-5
CASGGGGDQPQHF
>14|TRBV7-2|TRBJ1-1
CASSLDQGPTEAFF
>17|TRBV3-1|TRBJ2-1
CASSQVPVIGSYNEQFF
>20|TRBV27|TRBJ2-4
CASSFRRPGTGIGTKNIQYF
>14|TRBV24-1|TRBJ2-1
CATRGLAGGDEQFF
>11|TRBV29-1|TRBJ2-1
CSVGTYNEQFF
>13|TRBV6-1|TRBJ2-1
CAVEKPPYNEQFF
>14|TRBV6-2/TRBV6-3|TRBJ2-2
CASTPDENTGELFF
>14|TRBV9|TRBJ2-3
CASSVAGGGDTQYF
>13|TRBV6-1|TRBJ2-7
CASTADSTYEQYF
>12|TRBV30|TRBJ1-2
CACPGQGPGYTF
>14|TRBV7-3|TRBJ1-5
CASSDQSGNQPQHF
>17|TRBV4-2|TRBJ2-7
CASTPGTGAVGSYEQYF